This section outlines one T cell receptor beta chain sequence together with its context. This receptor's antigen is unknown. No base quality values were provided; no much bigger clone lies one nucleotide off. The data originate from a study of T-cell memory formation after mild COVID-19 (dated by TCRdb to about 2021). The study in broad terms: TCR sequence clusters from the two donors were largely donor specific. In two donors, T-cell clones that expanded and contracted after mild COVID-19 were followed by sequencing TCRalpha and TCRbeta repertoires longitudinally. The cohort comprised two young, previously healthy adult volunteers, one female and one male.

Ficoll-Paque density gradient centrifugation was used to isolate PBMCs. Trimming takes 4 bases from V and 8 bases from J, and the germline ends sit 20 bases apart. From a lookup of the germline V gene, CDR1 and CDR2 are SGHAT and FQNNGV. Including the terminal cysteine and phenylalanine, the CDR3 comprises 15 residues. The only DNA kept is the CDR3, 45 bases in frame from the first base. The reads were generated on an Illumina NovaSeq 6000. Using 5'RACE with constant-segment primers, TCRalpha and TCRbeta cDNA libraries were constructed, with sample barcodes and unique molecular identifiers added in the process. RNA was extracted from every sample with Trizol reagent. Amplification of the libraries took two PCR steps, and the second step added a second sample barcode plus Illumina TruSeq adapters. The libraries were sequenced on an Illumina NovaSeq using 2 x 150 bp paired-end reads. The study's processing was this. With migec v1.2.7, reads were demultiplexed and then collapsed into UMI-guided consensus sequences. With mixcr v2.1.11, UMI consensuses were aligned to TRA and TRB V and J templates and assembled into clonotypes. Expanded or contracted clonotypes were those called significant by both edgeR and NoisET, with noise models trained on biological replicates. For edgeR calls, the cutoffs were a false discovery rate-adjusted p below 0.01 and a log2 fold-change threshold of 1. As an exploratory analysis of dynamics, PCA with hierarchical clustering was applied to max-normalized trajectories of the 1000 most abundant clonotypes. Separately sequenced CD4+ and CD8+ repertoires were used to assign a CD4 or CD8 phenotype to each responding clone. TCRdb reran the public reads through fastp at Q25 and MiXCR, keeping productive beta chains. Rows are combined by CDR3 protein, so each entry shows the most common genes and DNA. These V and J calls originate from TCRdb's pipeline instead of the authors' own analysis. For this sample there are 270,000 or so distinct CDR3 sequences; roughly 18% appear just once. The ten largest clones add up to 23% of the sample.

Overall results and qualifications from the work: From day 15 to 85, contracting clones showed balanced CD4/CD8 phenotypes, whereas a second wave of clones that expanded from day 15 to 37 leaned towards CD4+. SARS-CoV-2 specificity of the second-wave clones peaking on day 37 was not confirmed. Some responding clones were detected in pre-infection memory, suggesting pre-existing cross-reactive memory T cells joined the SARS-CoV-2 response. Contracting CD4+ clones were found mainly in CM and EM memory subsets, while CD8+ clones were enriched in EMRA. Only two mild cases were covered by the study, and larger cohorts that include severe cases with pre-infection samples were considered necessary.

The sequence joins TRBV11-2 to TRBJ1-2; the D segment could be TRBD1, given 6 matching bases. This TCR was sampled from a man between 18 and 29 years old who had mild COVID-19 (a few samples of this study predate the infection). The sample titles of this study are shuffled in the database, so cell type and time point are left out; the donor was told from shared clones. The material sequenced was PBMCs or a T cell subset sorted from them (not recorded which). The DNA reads TGTGCCAGCAGCTCCTACCGACAGGTAGCTTTGGGCTACACCTTC. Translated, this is CASSSYRQVALGYTF.